Listed below are T cell receptor beta chains from one sample, sequenced in a study of T cells in Graves' hyperthyroidism and ophthalmopathy. TCRdb independently ran MiXCR on the multiplex PCR reads; one entry per CDR3 protein. The repertoire holds around 520,000 distinct CDR3 sequences, with roughly a quarter as singletons. Sequenced: blood. These receptors were collected from a woman in her twenties or thirties with Graves' ophthalmopathy. Both conserved end residues are part of each CDR3. A D gene is named only where the DNA matches it firmly. The size entry is marked missing in some rows and otherwise reads once, few, many or a size class.

>TRBV12-3/TRBV12-4|few|.|TRBJ1-1
CASSPINAGGGTEAFF
TGTGCCAGCAGCCCGATTAATGCGGGGGGAGGTACTGAAGCTTTCTTT
>TRBV12-3/TRBV12-4|.|.|TRBJ1-1
CASSFGKVTEAFF
TGTGCCAGCAGTTTCGGGAAGGTCACTGAAGCTTTCTTT
>TRBV5-1|.|.|TRBJ1-6
CASSLYSDAVGSPLHF
TGCGCCAGCAGCTTGTACAGTGACGCTGTGGGTTCACCCCTCCACTTT
>TRBV10-3|.|.|TRBJ2-5
CAIRRDLQETQYF
TGTGCCATCAGGAGGGACCTCCAAGAGACCCAGTACTTC
>TRBV27|.|TRBD1|TRBJ2-7
CASSSRDREYEQYF
TGTGCCAGCAGTTCTCGGGACAGGGAATACGAGCAGTACTTC
>TRBV2|.|TRBD1|TRBJ2-5
CASSLVTGIETQYF
TGTGCCAGCTCCCTAGTGACAGGGATTGAGACCCAGTACTTC
>TRBV6-1|.|.|TRBJ2-7
CASSERHGEDYEQYF
TGTGCCAGCAGTGAACGTCACGGGGAGGACTACGAGCAGTACTTC
>TRBV29-1|.|TRBD1|TRBJ1-5
CSVGYRGTHQPQHF
TGCAGCGTAGGGTACAGGGGGACCCATCAGCCCCAGCATTTT
>TRBV29-1|many|.|TRBJ1-3
CSVEQGYSGNTIYF
TGCAGCGTTGAACAGGGTTACTCTGGAAACACCATATATTTT
>TRBV7-9|few|.|TRBJ2-5
CASSLATAQETQYF
TGTGCCAGCAGCTTAGCGACAGCCCAAGAGACCCAGTACTTC
>TRBV3-1|many|.|TRBJ1-2
CASSQDQGFYYGYTF
TGTGCCAGCAGCCAAGATCAGGGGTTCTACTATGGCTACACCTTC
>TRBV10-3|.|.|TRBJ2-5
CAISEGGGGWETKYF
TGTGCCATCAGTGAAGGAGGGGGAGGGTGGGAGACCAAGTACTTC
>TRBV24-1|many|TRBD1|TRBJ1-2
CATSDYDRGYGYTF
TGTGCCACCAGTGATTACGACAGGGGCTATGGCTACACCTTC
>TRBV6-2/TRBV6-3|many|TRBD1|TRBJ2-4
CATRQGPAKNIQYF
TGTGCCACCAGACAGGGCCCCGCCAAAAACATTCAGTACTTC
>TRBV6-1|many|TRBD1|TRBJ2-5
CASSPGDRVQETQYF
TGTGCCAGCAGTCCCGGTGACAGGGTCCAAGAGACCCAGTACTTC
>TRBV20-1|many|.|TRBJ2-2
CSATLQTGTGELFF
TGCAGTGCTACCCTTCAAACAGGGACCGGGGAGCTGTTTTTT
>TRBV5-1|many|TRBD1|TRBJ2-5
CASSTSPGQGQETQYF
TGCGCCAGCAGCACGTCCCCGGGACAGGGACAAGAGACCCAGTACTTC
>TRBV29-1|.|.|TRBJ2-5
CSVDRGKQETQYF
TGCAGCGTTGATAGGGGCAAACAAGAGACCCAGTACTTC
>TRBV12-3/TRBV12-4|many|TRBD1|TRBJ1-1
CASSRTGRLTEAFF
TGTGCCAGCAGCCGGACAGGGCGCCTGACTGAAGCTTTCTTT
>TRBV28|many|TRBD1|TRBJ2-5
CASSGQGILETQYF
TGTGCCAGCAGTGGACAGGGAATTCTGGAGACCCAGTACTTC
>TRBV12-3/TRBV12-4|.|.|TRBJ1-1
CASRQTASTEAFF
TGTGCCAGCAGACAGACCGCCTCCACTGAAGCTTTCTTT
>TRBV20-1|few|TRBD2|TRBJ2-5
CSAQLRTSGREETQYF
TGCAGTGCCCAACTACGGACTAGCGGGAGGGAAGAGACCCAGTACTTC
>TRBV6-2/TRBV6-3|.|.|TRBJ2-7
CASTSDKREQYF
TGTGCCAGCACGTCCGATAAGCGCGAGCAGTACTTC
>TRBV29-1|many|.|TRBJ1-2
CSVLGGALRYGYTF
TGCAGCGTTCTAGGGGGGGCGCTCCGCTATGGCTACACCTTC
>TRBV10-2|few|.|TRBJ1-2
CASSESHQATNYGYTF
TGCGCCAGCAGTGAGTCACATCAGGCAACTAACTATGGCTACACCTTC
>TRBV7-9|many|TRBD1|TRBJ1-2
CASRETGDPYGYTF
TGTGCCAGCAGAGAGACAGGGGACCCCTATGGCTACACCTTC
>TRBV2|many|TRBD1|TRBJ1-2
CASTGQDNYGYTF
TGTGCCAGCACCGGACAGGACAACTATGGCTACACCTTC
>TRBV10-3|once|.|TRBJ2-5
CAISGESETQYF
TGTGCCATCAGTGGGGAGTCAGAGACCCAGTACTTC
>TRBV5-1|.|.|TRBJ2-2
CASSLGPGESTGELFF
TGCGCCAGCAGCTTGGGGCCGGGGGAGAGCACCGGGGAGCTGTTTTTT
>TRBV19|.|.|TRBJ1-2
CASSMTTSGRYGYTF
TGTGCCAGTAGTATGACAACCTCTGGCCGCTATGGCTACACCTTC
>TRBV9|many|.|TRBJ2-7
CASGDSFYEQYF
TGTGCCTCCGGGGACTCTTTCTACGAGCAGTACTTC
>TRBV6-1|medium-sized|.|TRBJ2-5
CASSEWRNQETQYF
TGTGCCAGCAGTGAGTGGAGGAACCAAGAGACCCAGTACTTC
>TRBV28|once|.|TRBJ2-7
CAGGTAYEQYF
TGTGCCGGAGGGACAGCCTACGAGCAGTACTTC
>TRBV6-1|many|TRBD1|TRBJ1-2
CASTNRGAYGYTF
TGTGCCAGCACCAACAGGGGGGCCTATGGCTACACCTTC
>TRBV6-2/TRBV6-3|many|.|TRBJ1-1
CASRPSTTEAFF
TGTGCCAGCAGGCCCTCGACCACTGAAGCTTTCTTT
>TRBV12-3/TRBV12-4|.|TRBD2|TRBJ2-7
CASSRSGEGRYEQYF
TGTGCCAGCAGCCGAAGCGGGGAGGGCCGATACGAGCAGTACTTC
>TRBV6-2/TRBV6-3|.|.|TRBJ1-5
CASSVYNSNQPQHF
TGTGCCAGCAGTGTCTATAATAGCAATCAGCCCCAGCATTTT
>TRBV6-1|once|TRBD1|TRBJ1-1
CASSEHGTVNTEAFF
TGTGCCAGCAGTGAACACGGGACAGTGAACACTGAAGCTTTCTTT
>TRBV5-5|many|.|TRBJ2-3
CASSLMTDTQYF
TGTGCCAGCAGCTTAATGACAGATACGCAGTATTTT
>TRBV7-9|few|.|TRBJ1-2
CASSLTGDSTYGYTF
TGTGCCAGCAGCTTAACCGGTGACAGCACCTATGGCTACACCTTC
>TRBV20-1|many|TRBD2|TRBJ2-2
CSAISLAGGKDTGELFF
TGCAGTGCTATATCGCTAGCGGGGGGCAAAGACACCGGGGAGCTGTTTTTT
>TRBV6-1|.|.|TRBJ1-3
CASTEIYSGNTIYF
TGTGCCAGCACGGAGATCTACTCTGGAAACACCATATATTTT
>TRBV3-1|many|TRBD1|TRBJ1-2
CASSQVPGQGGYTF
TGTGCCAGCAGCCAAGTCCCGGGACAGGGTGGCTACACCTTC
>TRBV20-1|.|.|TRBJ2-7
CSASTPREQYF
TGCAGTGCTAGTACTCCTCGCGAGCAGTACTTC